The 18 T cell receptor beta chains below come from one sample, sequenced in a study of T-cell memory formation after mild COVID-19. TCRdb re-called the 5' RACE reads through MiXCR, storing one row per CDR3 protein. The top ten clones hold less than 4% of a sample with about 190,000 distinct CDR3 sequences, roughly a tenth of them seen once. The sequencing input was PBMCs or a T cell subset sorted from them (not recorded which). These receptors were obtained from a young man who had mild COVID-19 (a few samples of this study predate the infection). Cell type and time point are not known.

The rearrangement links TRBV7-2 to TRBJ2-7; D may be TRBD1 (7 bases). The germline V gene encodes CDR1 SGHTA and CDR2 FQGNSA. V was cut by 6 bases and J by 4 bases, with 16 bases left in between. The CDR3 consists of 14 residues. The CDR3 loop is CASREGRGVYEQYV. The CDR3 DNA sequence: TGTGCCAGCAGGGAGGGCAGGGGGGTTTACGAGCAGTACGTC.

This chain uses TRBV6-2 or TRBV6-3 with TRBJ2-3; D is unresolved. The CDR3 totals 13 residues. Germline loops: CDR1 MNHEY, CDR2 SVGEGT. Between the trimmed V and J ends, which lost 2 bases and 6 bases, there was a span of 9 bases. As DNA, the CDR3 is TGTGCCAGCAGTTACCCATTCCCCGATACGCAGTATTTT. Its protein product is CASSYPFPDTQYF.

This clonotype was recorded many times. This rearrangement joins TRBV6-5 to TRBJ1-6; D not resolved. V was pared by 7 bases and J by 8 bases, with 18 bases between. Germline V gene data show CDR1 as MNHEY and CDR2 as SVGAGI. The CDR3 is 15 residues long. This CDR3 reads CASNRDLLAHSPLHF. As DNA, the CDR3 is TGTGCCAGCAACCGCGACCTCTTGGCCCATTCACCCCTCCACTTT.

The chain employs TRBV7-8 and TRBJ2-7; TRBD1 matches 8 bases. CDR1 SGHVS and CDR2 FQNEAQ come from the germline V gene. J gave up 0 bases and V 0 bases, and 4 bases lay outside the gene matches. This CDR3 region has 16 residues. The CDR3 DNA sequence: TGTGCCAGCAGCTTAGCGGGCAGGGGGCTCTCCTACGAGCAGTACGTC. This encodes CASSLAGRGLSYEQYV.

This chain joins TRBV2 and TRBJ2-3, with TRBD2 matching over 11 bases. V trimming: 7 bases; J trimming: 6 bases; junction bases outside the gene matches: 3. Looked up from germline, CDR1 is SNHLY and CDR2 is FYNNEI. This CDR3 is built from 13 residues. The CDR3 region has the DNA TGTGCCAGCATGACTAGCGGGGTTGATACGCAGTATTTT. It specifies CASMTSGVDTQYF.

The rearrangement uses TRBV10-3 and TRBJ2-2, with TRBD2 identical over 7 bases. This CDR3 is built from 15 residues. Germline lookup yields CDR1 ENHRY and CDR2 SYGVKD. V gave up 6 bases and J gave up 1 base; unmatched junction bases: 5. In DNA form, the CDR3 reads TGTGCCATCAGCCCAATAGCGGGGAACACCGGGGAGCTGTTTTTT. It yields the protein CAISPIAGNTGELFF.

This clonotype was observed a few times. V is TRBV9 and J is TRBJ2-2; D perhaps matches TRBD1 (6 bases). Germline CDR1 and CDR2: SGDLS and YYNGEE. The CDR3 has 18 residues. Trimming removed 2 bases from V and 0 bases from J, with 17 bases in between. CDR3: CASSVSLGGQPNTGELFF. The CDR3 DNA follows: TGTGCCAGCAGCGTTTCGTTGGGTGGACAGCCGAACACCGGGGAGCTGTTTTTT.

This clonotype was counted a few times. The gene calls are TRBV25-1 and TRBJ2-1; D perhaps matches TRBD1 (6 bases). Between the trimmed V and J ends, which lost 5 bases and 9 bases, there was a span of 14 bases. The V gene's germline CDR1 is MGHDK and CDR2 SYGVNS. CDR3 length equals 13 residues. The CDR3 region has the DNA TGTGCCAGCAGTAGCTATGTGGGGGCTGAGCAGTTCTTC. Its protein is CASSSYVGAEQFF.

CDR3 bases: TGTGCCAGCAGCCAGGGACGGGACGGCTACGAGCAGTACTTC. This gives the protein CASSQGRDGYEQYF. V gene TRBV4-2 combines with J gene TRBJ2-7; tentatively, D is TRBD1 or TRBD2 (5 bases each). The CDR3 contains 14 residues. CDR1 and CDR2 from the germline V gene are LGHNA and YNFKEQ. V shed 3 bases and J shed 3 bases, with 12 bases lying between them.

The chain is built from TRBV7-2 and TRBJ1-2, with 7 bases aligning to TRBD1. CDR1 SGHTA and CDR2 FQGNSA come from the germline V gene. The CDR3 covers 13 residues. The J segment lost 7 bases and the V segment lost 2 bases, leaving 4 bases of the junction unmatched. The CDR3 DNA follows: TGTGCCAGCAGCTTAACAGGGGAAGTTGGCTACACCTTC. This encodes CASSLTGEVGYTF.

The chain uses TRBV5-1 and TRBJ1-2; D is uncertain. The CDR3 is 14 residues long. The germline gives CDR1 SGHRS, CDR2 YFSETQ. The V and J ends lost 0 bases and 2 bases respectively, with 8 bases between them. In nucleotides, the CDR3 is TGCGCCAGCAGCTTGGAACAGCCGAACTATGGCTACACCTTC. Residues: CASSLEQPNYGYTF.

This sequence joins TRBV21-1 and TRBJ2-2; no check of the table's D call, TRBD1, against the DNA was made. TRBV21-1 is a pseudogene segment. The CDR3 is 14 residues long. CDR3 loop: CACPGQGADGELFF. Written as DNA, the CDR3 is TGTGCCTGCCCCGGCCAGGGGGCCGATGGGGAGCTGTTTTTT.

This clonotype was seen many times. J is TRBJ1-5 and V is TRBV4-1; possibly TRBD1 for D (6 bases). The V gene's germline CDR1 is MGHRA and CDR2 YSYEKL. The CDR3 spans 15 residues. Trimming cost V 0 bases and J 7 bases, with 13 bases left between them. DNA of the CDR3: TGCGCCAGCAGCCAAGAGGTGACAGGCGAACAGCCCCAGCATTTT. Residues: CASSQEVTGEQPQHF.

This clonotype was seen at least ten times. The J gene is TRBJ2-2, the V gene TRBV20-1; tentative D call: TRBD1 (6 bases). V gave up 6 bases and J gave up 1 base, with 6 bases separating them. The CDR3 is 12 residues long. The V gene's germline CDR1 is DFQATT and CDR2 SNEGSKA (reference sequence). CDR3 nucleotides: TGCAGTGCCAGGGGGAACACCGGGGAGCTGTTTTTT. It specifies CSARGNTGELFF.

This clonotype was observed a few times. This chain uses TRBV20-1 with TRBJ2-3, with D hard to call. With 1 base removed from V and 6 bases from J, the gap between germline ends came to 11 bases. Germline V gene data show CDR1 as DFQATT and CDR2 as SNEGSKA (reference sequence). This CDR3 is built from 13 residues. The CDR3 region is CSARGSGPDTQYF. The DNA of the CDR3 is TGCAGTGCTAGAGGATCCGGGCCCGATACGCAGTATTTT.

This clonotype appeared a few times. CDR3 protein: CASSLAAAWSSYNEQFF. CDR3 nucleotides: TGTGCCAGCAGCTTGGCCGCAGCGTGGAGCTCCTACAATGAGCAGTTCTTC. V and J are TRBV5-4 and TRBJ2-1, with D hard to call. Trimming pared 0 bases from V and 0 bases from J, leaving 13 bases between. Germline V lookup: CDR1 SGHNT, CDR2 YYREEE (reference sequence). This CDR3 is built from 17 residues.

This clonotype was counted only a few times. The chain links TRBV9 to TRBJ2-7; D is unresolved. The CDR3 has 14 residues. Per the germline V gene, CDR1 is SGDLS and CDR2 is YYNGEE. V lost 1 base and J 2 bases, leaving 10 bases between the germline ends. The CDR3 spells CASSVIDTAYEQYF. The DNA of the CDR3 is TGTGCCAGCAGCGTAATAGACACGGCCTACGAGCAGTACTTC.

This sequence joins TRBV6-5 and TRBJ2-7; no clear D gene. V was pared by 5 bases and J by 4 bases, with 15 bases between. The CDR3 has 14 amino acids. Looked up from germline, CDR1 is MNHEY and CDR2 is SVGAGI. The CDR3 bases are TGTGCCAGCAGTAAATACGACACGTTGTACGAGCAGTACTTC. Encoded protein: CASSKYDTLYEQYF.